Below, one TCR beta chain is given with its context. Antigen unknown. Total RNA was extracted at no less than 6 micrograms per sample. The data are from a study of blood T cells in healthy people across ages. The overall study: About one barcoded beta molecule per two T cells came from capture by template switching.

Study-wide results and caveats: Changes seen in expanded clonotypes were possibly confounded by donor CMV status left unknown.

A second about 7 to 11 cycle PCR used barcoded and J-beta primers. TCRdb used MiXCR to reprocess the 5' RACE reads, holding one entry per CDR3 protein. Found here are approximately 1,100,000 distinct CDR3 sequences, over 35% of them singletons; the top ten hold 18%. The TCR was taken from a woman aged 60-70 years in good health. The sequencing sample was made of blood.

Here the CDR3 DNA reads TGCGCCAGCAGCTTGGAAAGGGAGGACACTGAAGCTTTCTTT. This gives the protein CASSLEREDTEAFF. The J gene is TRBJ1-1, the V gene TRBV5-1; D remains ambiguous. Germline loops: CDR1 SGHRS, CDR2 YFSETQ. This CDR3 contains 14 residues. Trimming shortened V by 0 bases and J by 3 bases, and 9 bases separated the two germline ends.